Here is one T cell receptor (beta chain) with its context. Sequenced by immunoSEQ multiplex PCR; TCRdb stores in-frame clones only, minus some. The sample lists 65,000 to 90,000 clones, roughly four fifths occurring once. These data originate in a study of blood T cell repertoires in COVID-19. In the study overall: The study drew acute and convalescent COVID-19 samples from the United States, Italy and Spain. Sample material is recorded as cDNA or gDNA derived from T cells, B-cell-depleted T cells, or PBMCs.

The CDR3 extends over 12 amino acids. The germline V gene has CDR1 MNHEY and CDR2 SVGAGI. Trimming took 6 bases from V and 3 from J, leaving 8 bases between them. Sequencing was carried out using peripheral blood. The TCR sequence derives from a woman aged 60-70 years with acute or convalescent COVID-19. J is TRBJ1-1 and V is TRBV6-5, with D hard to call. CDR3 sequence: CASSSPDTEAFF. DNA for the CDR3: TGTGCCAGCAGCTCGCCAGACACTGAAGCTTTCTTT.